This record covers a single TCR beta chain. Its antigen is still unknown. A much larger clone is a single base away; this may be a read error. With around 490 ng total RNA as template and a constant-region primer, TCR beta cDNA was made. Libraries for TCR beta were built through three nested multiplex PCR rounds, which together made up a slightly modified ARM-PCR procedure. A single record per CDR3 protein comes from TCRdb applying MiXCR to the multiplex PCR reads. The table records 300,000 to 400,000 distinct CDR3 sequences, 65% of them present only once. Unsorted whole blood supplied the RNA, and germline DNA was extracted too. These data belong to a study of tumor-infiltrating lymphocytes in primary liver carcinoma. The overall study: Patients of both sexes were 30 to 69 years old. Study results and caveats: Owing to bulk unsorted samples, no comparison was made between CD4+ and CD8+ repertoires.

The sequencing input was peripheral blood. The clonotype originates from a man aged 40-50 years with primary liver carcinoma and hepatitis B virus infection.

The CDR3 spells CASSQDWISYNEQFF. CDR3 bases: TGCGCCAGCAGCCAAGACTGGATTAGCTACAATGAGCAGTTCTTC. V is TRBV4-1 and J is TRBJ2-1, with D uncertain. Germline CDR1 is MGHRA and CDR2 is YSYEKL. CDR3 length equals 15 residues. V lost 0 bases, J lost 3 bases, and 9 bases lay in between.